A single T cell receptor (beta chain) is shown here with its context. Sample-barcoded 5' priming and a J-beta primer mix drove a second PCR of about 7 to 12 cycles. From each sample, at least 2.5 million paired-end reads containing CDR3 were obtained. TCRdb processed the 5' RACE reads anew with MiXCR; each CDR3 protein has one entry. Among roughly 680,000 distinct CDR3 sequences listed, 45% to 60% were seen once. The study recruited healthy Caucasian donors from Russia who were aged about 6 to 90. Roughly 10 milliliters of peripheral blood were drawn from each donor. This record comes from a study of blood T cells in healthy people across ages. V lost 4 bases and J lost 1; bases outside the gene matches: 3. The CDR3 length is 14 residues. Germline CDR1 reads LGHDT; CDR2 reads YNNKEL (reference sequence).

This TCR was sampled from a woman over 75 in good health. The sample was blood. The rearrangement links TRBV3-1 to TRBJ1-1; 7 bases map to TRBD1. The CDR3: CASSLTGTNTEAFF. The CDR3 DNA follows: TGTGCCAGCAGCCTGACAGGGACGAACACTGAAGCTTTCTTT.